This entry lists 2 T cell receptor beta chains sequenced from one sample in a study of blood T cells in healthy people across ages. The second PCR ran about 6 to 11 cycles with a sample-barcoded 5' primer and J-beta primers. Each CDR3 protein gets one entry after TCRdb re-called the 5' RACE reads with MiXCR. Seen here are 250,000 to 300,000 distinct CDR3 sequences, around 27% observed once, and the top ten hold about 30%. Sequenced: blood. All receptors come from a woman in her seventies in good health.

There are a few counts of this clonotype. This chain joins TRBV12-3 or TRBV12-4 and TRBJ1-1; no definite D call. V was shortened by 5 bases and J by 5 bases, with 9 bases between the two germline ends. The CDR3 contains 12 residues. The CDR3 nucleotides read TGTGCCAGCAGTGTCGGTCGGACTGAAGCTTTCTTT. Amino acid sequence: CASSVGRTEAFF.

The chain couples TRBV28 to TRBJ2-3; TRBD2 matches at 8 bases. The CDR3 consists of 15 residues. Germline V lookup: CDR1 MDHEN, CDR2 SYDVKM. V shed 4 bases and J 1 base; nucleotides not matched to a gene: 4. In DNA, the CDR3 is TGTGCCAGCAGTTCAAACGGGAGGGGCACAGATACGCAGTATTTT. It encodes CASSSNGRGTDTQYF.